This TCR beta chain was obtained from a study of T cell changes during pregnancy in multiple sclerosis. Trimming removed 3 bases from V and 1 base from J, with 6 bases in between. This CDR3 spans 13 amino acids. Per the germline V gene, CDR1 is SGHNT and CDR2 is YENEEA. Sequencing was performed with immunoSEQ multiplex PCR; in TCRdb, only in-frame clones are kept and a portion is missing. The top ten clones hold roughly 0.9% of a sample with some 57,000 clones, about 87% of them seen once. This TCR was recovered from a female donor in good health, enrolled as a control in a pregnancy study. The chain employs TRBV11-3 and TRBJ1-1, with D unresolved. The sample consisted of peripheral blood, taken in the first trimester of pregnancy. The DNA of the CDR3 is TGTGCCAGCAGCTTTTCAGGGAACACTGAAGCTTTCTTT. Its protein is CASSFSGNTEAFF.